In its sample, the clone carrying this T cell receptor (beta chain) was seen a few times. Libraries were prepared by immunoSEQ multiplex PCR; TCRdb keeps only in-frame clonotypes and omits some of them. Among around 33,000 clones listed, over 60% were seen once. The data were taken from a study of blood T cell repertoires in COVID-19. The specimen was peripheral blood. This sequence was found in a human donor in a cohort sampled during active COVID-19.

CDR3 nucleotides: TGTGCCAGCAGCCGGGACAGGGTTGTCACCTTC. Translation: CASSRDRVVTF. The V call is TRBV3-1 (or the pseudogene TRBV3-2), the J call TRBJ1-2; TRBD1 agrees at 9 bases. The CDR3 runs 11 residues. V shed 4 bases and J 13 bases; nucleotides not matched to a gene: 4. Germline lookup yields CDR1 LGHDT and CDR2 YNNKEL (reference sequence).